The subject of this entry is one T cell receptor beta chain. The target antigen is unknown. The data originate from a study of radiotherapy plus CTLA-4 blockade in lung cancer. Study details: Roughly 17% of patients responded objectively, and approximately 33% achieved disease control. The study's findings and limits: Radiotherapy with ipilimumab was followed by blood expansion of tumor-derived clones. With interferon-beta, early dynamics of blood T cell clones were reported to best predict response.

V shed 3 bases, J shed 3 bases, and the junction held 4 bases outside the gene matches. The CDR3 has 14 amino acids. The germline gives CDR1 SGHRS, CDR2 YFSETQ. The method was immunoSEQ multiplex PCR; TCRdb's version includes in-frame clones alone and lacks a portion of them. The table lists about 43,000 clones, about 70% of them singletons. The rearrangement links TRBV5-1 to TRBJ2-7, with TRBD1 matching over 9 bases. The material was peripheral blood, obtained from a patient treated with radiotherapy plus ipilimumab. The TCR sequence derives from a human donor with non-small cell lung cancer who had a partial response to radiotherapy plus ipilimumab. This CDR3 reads CASSSPGQGYEQYF. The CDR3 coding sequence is TGCGCCAGCAGCTCGCCGGGACAGGGCTACGAGCAGTACTTC.